This paragraph reports one T cell receptor (beta chain). Its matching antigen is unknown. This sample was taken from a study of T cells in Graves' hyperthyroidism and ophthalmopathy. The wider study: Initial diagnosis, before any treatment, was when peripheral blood was collected. Whole-study results and caveats: Within blood appeared most thyroid clonotypes that had expanded above 0.001.

The investigators amplified TCR beta CDR3 regions from RNA transcripts. The HTBI primer set served for first-round RT-PCR of the TCR CDR3. MiXCR, applied by TCRdb to the multiplex PCR reads, yields one record per CDR3 protein. The data contain hundreds of thousands of distinct CDR3 sequences, roughly 40% of them singletons. Uncontrolled infections, other autoimmune diseases, pregnancy or lactation led to exclusion of patients. Diagnoses were made from clinical symptoms, serum measures (thyroxine and TRAb), thyroid ultrasound and orbital computed tomography. The material sequenced was blood. This sequence originates from a man aged 18 to 30 with Graves' hyperthyroidism.

CDR3 bases: TGTGCCAGCAGCTTAATATTCGGTTGGGAGACCCAGTACTTC. Its protein product is CASSLIFGWETQYF. The V and J genes are TRBV7-2 and TRBJ2-5; D remains unclear. V lost 2 bases and J lost 5, with 12 bases in between. CDR3 length: 14 residues. Germline assignment: CDR1 SGHTA and CDR2 FQGNSA.